This TCR beta chain is drawn from a study of early T cells in non-severe SARS-CoV-2 infection. Across the whole study: Sequencing was performed on bulk RNA from unsorted whole blood, leaving chains unpaired.

Germline V gene sequence: CDR1 KGHSH, CDR2 LQKENI. This CDR3 has 16 residues. The ends were cut back, 5 bases at V and 2 bases at J, with 15 bases in the middle. Individual cDNA molecules each received unique molecular identifiers attached to them. One entry per CDR3 protein results from TCRdb running MiXCR on the 5' RACE reads. The sample yields approximately 71,000 distinct CDR3 sequences, roughly an eighth seen once. V is TRBV18 and J is TRBJ2-2, with D perhaps matching TRBD1 (6 bases). The sample taken for sequencing was whole blood. This receptor was identified in an adult who was a healthcare worker with PCR-confirmed SARS-CoV-2 infection or an uninfected control (not recorded which). The CDR3 DNA is TGTGCCAGCTCATTGACCGGGACACCTAACACCGGGGAGCTGTTTTTT. This sequence encodes CASSLTGTPNTGELFF.